This T cell receptor beta chain was documented in a study of cytomegalovirus exposure and HLA in healthy donors. Study findings and constraints: Across donors, most TCRs were seen rarely, yet some public ones were widespread.

Note on this clone: Antigen specificity is unknown.

The PCR ran on 60 Vbeta and 13 Jbeta primers. The repertoire was sequenced with immunoSEQ multiplex PCR; TCRdb's copy has only in-frame clones and lacks some. The sample yields about 170,000 clones, over 65% seen once. The CDR3 contains 16 residues. CDR1 is LGHNA and CDR2 is YSLEER in the germline V gene. Trimming removed 1 base at V and 0 bases at J, with 9 bases between. The chain employs TRBV4-3 and TRBJ2-2; possibly TRBD1 for D (6 bases). Sequencing input: PBMCs. The sequence was obtained from a man aged 35 to 55 in good health and CMV-seropositive. The CDR3 protein is CASSQVEGANTGELFF. CDR3 DNA sequence: TGCGCCAGCAGCCAAGTTGAGGGGGCGAACACCGGGGAGCTGTTTTTT.